The 25 T cell receptor beta chains reported below all come from one sample, sequenced in a study of cytomegalovirus exposure and HLA in healthy donors. PCR primers comprised 60 Vbeta and 13 Jbeta primers. Only in-frame clones appear in the TCRdb table, and some are missing; sequencing was by immunoSEQ multiplex PCR. The data show tens of thousands of clones, with 65% to 85% seen just once and around 12% held by the top ten. The sequencing input was PBMCs. The receptors here all came from a man aged 70 or older in good health and CMV-seronegative.

The rearrangement links TRBV6-1 to TRBJ2-3; perhaps TRBD2 as D (7 bases). This CDR3 spans 15 amino acids. V lost 8 bases to trimming and J lost 0 bases, with 15 bases between them. Germline V gives CDR1 MNHNS, CDR2 SASEGT. CDR3 in DNA: TGTGCCAGCGGGCTAGGGGGGGGGAGCACAGATACGCAGTATTTT. Encoded protein: CASGLGGGSTDTQYF.

V usage is TRBV6-4 and J usage is TRBJ2-1, with a tentative D call TRBD2 (5 bases). Trimming took 4 bases from V and 6 from J, leaving 13 bases between them. The V gene's germline CDR1 is MRHNA and CDR2 SNTAGT. This CDR3 spans 14 amino acids. CDR3 sequence: CASSAGLISNEQFF. CDR3 in DNA: TGTGCCAGCAGTGCCGGACTGATAAGCAATGAGCAGTTCTTC.

In its sample, this clone was seen a few times. The DNA of the CDR3 is TGTGCCTGGAGTGACAGGGGACTGCAAAATCAGCCCCAGCATTTT. This sequence encodes CAWSDRGLQNQPQHF. The chain recombines TRBV30 with TRBJ1-5; TRBD1 agrees at 7 bases. Germline lookup yields CDR1 GTSNPN and CDR2 SVGIG (reference sequence). V lost 1 base, J lost 4 bases, and 7 bases stayed unmatched. CDR3 length: 15 amino acids.

Details on this clone: This sample includes further DNA sequences coding for the same CDR3. This chain links TRBV4-1 with TRBJ2-5; no reliable D call. Trimming took 0 bases from V and 4 from J, leaving 9 bases between them. Germline CDR1 and CDR2: MGHRA and YSYEKL. CDR3 length: 14 residues. As DNA, the CDR3 is TGCGCCAGCAGCCAAGACAGGTCTGGAGAGACCCAGTACTTC. Protein: CASSQDRSGETQYF.

CDR3 residues: CASSQDRRESRFIRRYNEQFF. In DNA form, the CDR3 reads TGCGCCAGCAGCCAAGATAGGCGGGAGTCCCGATTTATACGCCGCTACAATGAGCAGTTCTTC. The chain combines TRBV4-3 with TRBJ2-1, with 7 nucleotides matching TRBD2. The CDR3 runs to 21 residues. Trimming cost V 0 bases and J 3 bases; bases outside gene matches: 20. Germline CDR1 and CDR2: LGHNA and YSLEER.

The chain links TRBV7-2 to TRBJ1-2; the D gene is possibly TRBD1 (6 bases). CDR1 is SGHTA and CDR2 is FQGNSA in the germline V gene. The V gene lost 1 base and the J gene lost 1 base, with 7 bases spanning the gap. This CDR3 region has 14 residues. CDR3 residues: CASSLGRGNYGYTF. Here the CDR3 DNA reads TGTGCCAGCAGCTTAGGCAGGGGTAACTATGGCTACACCTTC.

The J gene is TRBJ2-7, the V gene TRBV4-3, with TRBD2 matching over 8 bases. The length of the CDR3 is 14 residues. V shed 1 base and J 3 bases; nucleotides not matched to a gene: 2. Germline lookup yields CDR1 LGHNA and CDR2 YSLEER. CDR3 coding DNA: TGCGCCAGCAGCCAAGGGGCGGGGGGCTACGAGCAGTACTTC. It specifies CASSQGAGGYEQYF.

The chain joins TRBV11-2 to TRBJ2-6; the D is unclear. The CDR3 contains 15 residues. Looked up from germline, CDR1 is SGHAT and CDR2 is FQNNGV. V lost 3 bases to trimming and J lost 2 bases, with 8 bases between them. CDR3 coding DNA: TGTGCCAGCAGCTTGGTGAGGCCTGGGGCCAACGTCCTGACTTTC. Its protein is CASSLVRPGANVLTF. The whole variable domain, filled in from reference TRBV11-2 and TRBJ2-6, reads EAGVAQSPRYKIIEKRQSVAFWCNPISGHATLYWYQQILGQGPKLLIQFQNNGVVDDSQLPKDRFSAERLKGVDSTLKIQPAKLEDSAVYLCASSLVRPGANVLTFGAGSRLTVL.

V usage is TRBV15 and J usage is TRBJ2-5, with D possibly being TRBD1 (7 bases). Near its end, the DNA agrees better with TRBJ2-7, so the J call may be wrong. The length of the CDR3 is 16 residues. Germline V gene data show CDR1 as LNHNV and CDR2 as YYDKDF (reference sequence). The CDR3 nucleotides read TGTGCCACCAGCCGAGGAGGAGGGGGCGCCTCCTACGAGCAGTACTTC. Translating it yields CATSRGGGGASYEQYF.

This chain uses TRBV6-5 with TRBJ1-1, with D maybe TRBD1 (6 bases). The V end was cut by 10 bases, the J end by 0 bases, with 15 bases between. This CDR3 comprises 14 residues. Germline V CDR1 and CDR2: MNHEY, SVGAGI. CDR3 sequence: CATLPGQMNTEAFF. The CDR3 DNA follows: TGTGCCACCCTACCGGGACAAATGAACACTGAAGCTTTCTTT.

The J gene is TRBJ2-3, the V gene TRBV10-3; 8 nucleotides align to TRBD1. Unmatched junction bases numbered 7, after V lost 10 bases and J lost 4 bases. Germline CDR1 reads ENHRY; CDR2 reads SYGVKD. This CDR3 is built from 13 residues. Written as DNA, the CDR3 is TGTGCCAACGGGGCAGGGGGCTCAGATACGCAGTATTTT. Translation: CANGAGGSDTQYF.

This clone has just a few counts. V is TRBV6-6 and J is TRBJ2-1; 7 bases are a match to TRBD1. Germline V CDR1 and CDR2: MNHNY, SVGAGI (reference sequence). The CDR3 runs 15 residues. V was pared by 6 bases and J by 0 bases, with 5 bases of the junction left unmatched. The CDR3 reads CASRSGQNSYNEQFF. DNA of the CDR3: TGTGCCAGCAGGTCGGGACAGAACTCCTACAATGAGCAGTTCTTC.

The chain employs TRBV15 and TRBJ2-7; 9 bases line up with TRBD1. Germline V lookup: CDR1 LNHNV, CDR2 YYDKDF (reference sequence). Trimming took 3 bases from V and 2 from J; bases not matched to a gene: 2. The CDR3 sequence is 14 residues long. CDR3 sequence: CATSSRTGAYEQYF. The DNA of the CDR3 is TGTGCCACCAGCAGCCGGACAGGGGCCTACGAGCAGTACTTC.

V is TRBV6-1 and J is TRBJ1-1, with 7 bases aligning to TRBD1. The CDR3 loop spans 14 amino acids. V was pared by 2 bases and J by 7 bases, with 7 bases of the junction left unmatched. The germline V gene encodes CDR1 MNHNS and CDR2 SASEGT. The CDR3 DNA sequence: TGTGCCAGCAGTGAACTTCCAGGGGGAGGTGAAGCTTTCTTT. Protein product: CASSELPGGGEAFF.

This clone occurred a few times. The chain links TRBV5-4 to TRBJ2-3, with 7 bases that match TRBD2. After removal of 1 base from V and 6 bases from J, the junction contained 5 bases not matched to a gene. The CDR3 is 14 residues long. Germline lookup yields CDR1 SGHNT and CDR2 YYREEE (reference sequence). The CDR3 sequence: CASSLRLAADTQYF. CDR3 DNA sequence: TGTGCCAGCAGCTTGAGGCTAGCGGCGGATACGCAGTATTTT.

This clone was found a few times. J is TRBJ2-7 and V is TRBV5-1, with D tentatively TRBD2 (6 bases). The CDR3 length is 13 residues. Germline V CDR1 and CDR2: SGHRS, YFSETQ. V was trimmed by 3 bases and J by 6 bases, leaving 13 bases between them. The CDR3 nucleotides are TGCGCCAGCAGCTGGGGCGGGGAAGGCGAGCAGTACTTC. Translation: CASSWGGEGEQYF.

This clone appeared once. The chain couples TRBV5-4 to TRBJ2-5, with 10 bases fitting TRBD1. V shed 3 bases and J 2 bases; nucleotides not matched to a gene: 1. The CDR3 totals 14 residues. Per germline, CDR1 SGHNT and CDR2 YYREEE (reference sequence). In nucleotides, the CDR3 is TGTGCCAGCAGCTCGGGACAGGGGCAAGAGACCCAGTACTTC. Its protein product is CASSSGQGQETQYF.

The chain employs TRBV5-1 and TRBJ1-1; a weak D match, TRBD1 (6 bases). Germline loops: CDR1 SGHRS, CDR2 YFSETQ. The V gene lost 5 bases and the J gene lost 5 bases, with 13 bases spanning the gap. This CDR3 spans 13 amino acids. The CDR3 DNA reads TGCGCCAGCAGATATCAGGGGTGGACTGAAGCTTTCTTT. This translates into CASRYQGWTEAFF.

This clone was seen a handful of times. The chain carries TRBV6-6 and TRBJ1-5; maybe TRBD1 (5 bases). Germline CDR1 reads MNHNY; CDR2 reads SVGAGI (reference sequence). The germline V and J ends were trimmed by 5 bases and 5 bases, with 10 bases remaining between them. The CDR3 loop spans 13 amino acids. The CDR3: CASSTDTYQPQHF. The DNA of the CDR3 is TGTGCCAGCAGTACGGACACCTATCAGCCCCAGCATTTT.

The gene calls are TRBV7-2 and TRBJ2-7; D might be TRBD1 (6 bases). CDR3 size: 14 residues. V was pared by 1 base and J by 2 bases, with 9 bases between. In germline, CDR1 is SGHTA, CDR2 FQGNSA. The CDR3 DNA reads TGTGCCAGCAGCTTAGAGGACAGAACCTACGAGCAGTACTTC. This codes for CASSLEDRTYEQYF.

The CDR3 DNA sequence: TGTGCCAGCAGCCCCTCGGTTCACAGGGGGGTCGACGAGCAGTACTTC. As protein: CASSPSVHRGVDEQYF. The chain recombines TRBV5-8 with TRBJ2-7; 8 bases align to TRBD1. The length of the CDR3 is 16 residues. CDR1 and CDR2 from the germline V gene are SGHTS and YDEGEE. Trimming removed 4 bases from V and 5 bases from J; junction bases left unmatched: 14.

The rearrangement links TRBV5-1 to TRBJ2-2, with 7 bases matching TRBD1. From germline, CDR1 is SGHRS and CDR2 YFSETQ. The trim removed 4 bases at V and 7 bases at J, leaving 10 bases unmatched. The CDR3 loop spans 15 amino acids. CDR3 loop: CASSGGQPTGGELFF. DNA for the CDR3: TGCGCCAGCAGCGGGGGACAGCCCACGGGCGGGGAGCTGTTTTTT.

The V and J genes are TRBV23-1 and TRBJ2-7; a weak D match, TRBD2 (6 bases). TRBV23-1 is an ORF, and what it does is uncertain. The CDR3 has 15 residues. V was pared by 4 bases and J by 1 base, with 14 bases between. CDR3 nucleotide sequence: TGCGCCAGCAGTCCGTCCCGGGGGTGTTCCTACGAGCAGTACTTC. It is translated as CASSPSRGCSYEQYF.

CDR3: CASSLELGLAGREETQYF. The CDR3 DNA follows: TGTGCCAGCAGCTTAGAGTTGGGACTAGCGGGGAGGGAAGAGACCCAGTACTTC. This chain uses TRBV7-2 with TRBJ2-5, with 13 bases that match TRBD2. Germline loops: CDR1 SGHTA, CDR2 FQGNSA. The trim removed 1 base at V and 3 bases at J, leaving 8 bases unmatched. This CDR3 is 18 amino acids long.

This chain connects TRBV7-2 to TRBJ1-1; 11 bases map to TRBD1. This CDR3 region has 15 residues. Unmatched junction bases numbered 5, after V lost 4 bases and J lost 4 bases. Germline CDR1 reads SGHTA; CDR2 reads FQGNSA. CDR3 nucleotide sequence: TGTGCCAGCAGCTGGACAGGGGGCACGGGCACTGAAGCTTTCTTT. Its translation is CASSWTGGTGTEAFF. The full variable domain, with the rest looked up from reference TRBV7-2 and TRBJ1-1, is GAGVSQSPSNKVTEKGKDVELRCDPISGHTALYWYRQSLGQGLEFLIYFQGNSAPDKSGLPSDRFSAERTGGSVSTLTIQRTQQEDSAVYLCASSWTGGTGTEAFFGQGTRLTVV.